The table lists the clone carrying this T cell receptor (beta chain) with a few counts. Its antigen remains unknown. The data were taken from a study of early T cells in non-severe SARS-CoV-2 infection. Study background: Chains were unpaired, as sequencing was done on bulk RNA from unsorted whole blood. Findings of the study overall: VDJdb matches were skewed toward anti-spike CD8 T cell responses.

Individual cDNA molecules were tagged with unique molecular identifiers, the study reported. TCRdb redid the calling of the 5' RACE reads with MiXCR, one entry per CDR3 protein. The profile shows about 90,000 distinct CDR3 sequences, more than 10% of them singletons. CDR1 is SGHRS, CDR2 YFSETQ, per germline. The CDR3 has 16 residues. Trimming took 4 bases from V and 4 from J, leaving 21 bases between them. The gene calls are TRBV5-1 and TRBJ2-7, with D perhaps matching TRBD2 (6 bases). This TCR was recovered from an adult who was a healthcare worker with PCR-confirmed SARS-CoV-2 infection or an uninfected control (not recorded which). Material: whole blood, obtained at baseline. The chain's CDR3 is CASSARNSGEGYEQYF. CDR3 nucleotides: TGCGCCAGCAGCGCACGGAATAGCGGCGAGGGGTACGAGCAGTACTTC.